The 13 T cell receptor beta chains below were found in one sample sequenced in a study of early T cells in non-severe SARS-CoV-2 infection. TCRdb analysed the 5' RACE reads with MiXCR anew, one entry per CDR3 protein. The table records tens of thousands of distinct CDR3 sequences, around 10% of them present only once. The sequencing here drew on whole blood, taken at baseline. These receptors came from an adult who was a healthcare worker with PCR-confirmed SARS-CoV-2 infection or an uninfected control (not recorded which).

This clonotype was seen more than once but under ten times. The chain employs TRBV20-1 and TRBJ2-5; 9 bases fit TRBD2. J was trimmed by 4 bases and V by 0 bases; bases with no gene match: 6. This CDR3 has 15 residues. Germline V gene lookup returns CDR1 DFQATT and CDR2 SNEGSKA (reference sequence). The CDR3 loop reads CSARDGGSGRETQYF. The CDR3 DNA follows: TGCAGTGCTAGAGATGGCGGTAGCGGGAGAGAGACCCAGTACTTC.

This clonotype was observed many times. The J gene is TRBJ1-6, the V gene TRBV2; possibly TRBD1 for D (5 bases). Germline assignment: CDR1 SNHLY and CDR2 FYNNEI. V was pared by 3 bases and J by 10 bases, with 22 bases between. This CDR3 contains 17 residues. The CDR3 loop is CASSDTLQGGLRSPLHF. The CDR3 DNA sequence: TGTGCCAGCAGTGACACACTCCAGGGAGGGCTTAGATCACCCCTCCACTTT.

V and J are TRBV29-1 and TRBJ1-1, with a tentative D call TRBD1 (5 bases). CDR1 is SQVTM, CDR2 ANQGSEA, per germline. The length of the CDR3 is 13 residues. With 3 bases removed from V and 7 bases from J, the gap between germline ends came to 15 bases. The CDR3 sequence is CSVEGRILNEAFF. The CDR3 region has the DNA TGCAGCGTTGAGGGACGAATTCTTAATGAAGCTTTCTTT.

The chain links TRBV12-3 or TRBV12-4 to TRBJ1-2; TRBD1 agrees at 7 bases. Trimming removed 3 bases from V and 4 bases from J; junction bases left unmatched: 5. This CDR3 is built from 14 residues. The CDR3 region has the DNA TGTGCCAGCAGTTTTATTGGGACAGCCTATGGCTACACCTTC. Its translation is CASSFIGTAYGYTF.

This clonotype occurred many times. The chain joins TRBV6-1 to TRBJ1-6, with D unclear. The CDR3 sequence is 15 residues long. Between the trimmed V and J ends, which lost 7 bases and 6 bases, there was a span of 16 bases. Germline lookup yields CDR1 MNHNS and CDR2 SASEGT. The CDR3 bases are TGTGCCAGCACCCTCGCCGGGTTTGGTAATTCACCCCTCCACTTT. Its translation is CASTLAGFGNSPLHF.

This clonotype was observed a few times. This chain connects TRBV7-2 to TRBJ2-5, with 8 bases matching TRBD1. This CDR3 spans 16 amino acids. With V trimmed by 1 base and J by 4 bases, 8 bases remained unmatched. Germline V gene sequence: CDR1 SGHTA, CDR2 FQGNSA. The CDR3 loop reads CASSLGQGMSGETQYF. The CDR3 DNA reads TGTGCCAGCAGCTTAGGACAGGGGATGTCGGGAGAGACCCAGTACTTC.

This clonotype was seen at least ten times. The V call is TRBV7-2, the J call TRBJ1-2; 8 nucleotides match TRBD1. Germline trimming cut 5 bases from V and 7 bases from J; bases unmatched to any gene: 12. The CDR3 is 15 residues long. Germline CDR1 reads SGHTA; CDR2 reads FQGNSA. CDR3 in amino acids: CASSPRPTGERGYTF. CDR3 DNA sequence: TGTGCCAGCAGCCCACGCCCGACAGGGGAGCGTGGCTACACCTTC.

The chain links TRBV18 to TRBJ1-1; TRBD1 matches at 10 bases. J lost 4 bases, V lost 2 bases, and 7 bases had no gene match. CDR1 is KGHSH, CDR2 LQKENI, per germline. The CDR3 contains 16 residues. For the CDR3, the DNA is TGTGCCAGCTCACCAATGACAGGGGGCAGGGGCACTGAAGCTTTCTTT. It encodes CASSPMTGGRGTEAFF.

This clonotype was seen a handful of times. This chain connects TRBV6-5 to TRBJ2-7; 10 bases map to TRBD1. CDR1 MNHEY and CDR2 SVGAGI come from the germline V gene. After removal of 2 bases from V and 6 bases from J, the junction contained 7 bases not matched to a gene. The CDR3 has 15 residues. This CDR3 reads CASSYIGTGVGEQYF. Here the CDR3 DNA reads TGTGCCAGCAGTTACATCGGGACAGGGGTGGGCGAGCAGTACTTC.

This clonotype counts as large (0.1 to 1%). CDR3 protein: CASSLVGPEQYF. The CDR3 DNA reads TGTGCCAGCAGCTTAGTTGGCCCAGAGCAGTACTTC. This chain links TRBV7-9 with TRBJ2-7; D not certain. The CDR3 runs 12 residues. V lost 1 base, J lost 7 bases, and 8 bases lay in between. Germline assignment: CDR1 SEHNR and CDR2 FQNEAQ (reference sequence).

In this sample, this clonotype turned up many times. V and J are TRBV7-2 and TRBJ2-1; TRBD2 might be the D (6 bases). The V end lost 2 bases, the J end lost 7 bases, and 12 bases lay between the germline ends. This CDR3 contains 14 residues. CDR1 and CDR2 from the germline V gene are SGHTA and FQGNSA. In nucleotides, the CDR3 is TGTGCCAGCAGCTTACCTATCGCGGGGAATGAGCAGTTCTTC. It encodes CASSLPIAGNEQFF.

This clonotype was recorded at least ten times. This rearrangement joins TRBV9 to TRBJ2-3, with a tentative D call TRBD2 (6 bases). The ends were cut back, 3 bases at V and 0 bases at J, with 8 bases in the middle. There are 14 residues in the CDR3. Germline loops: CDR1 SGDLS, CDR2 YYNGEE. CDR3 DNA sequence: TGTGCCAGCAGCGACGGGACTAGCACAGATACGCAGTATTTT. This encodes CASSDGTSTDTQYF.

The chain couples TRBV21-1 to TRBJ1-2. TRBV21-1 is annotated as a pseudogene. CDR3 size: 13 residues. Written as DNA, the CDR3 is TGTGCCAGCAGCAAAGCTGACGAGGATGGCTACACCTTC. Amino acid sequence: CASSKADEDGYTF.